The rows below give T cell receptor beta chains drawn from one sample of a study of blood T cell repertoires in COVID-19. Generated by immunoSEQ multiplex PCR, the TCRdb table keeps only in-frame clones and is missing some. The sample gives around 150,000 clones, roughly 90% of which show up once; about 6.6% is in the top ten. Sequences were obtained from PBMCs or T cells enriched from blood (not recorded which). The receptors were sampled from a woman in her fifties or sixties who had recovered from COVID-19. Both conserved end residues are part of each CDR3. The D gene is left open where the match is weak. Where a row states a size, it is once, few, many or the class of an expanded clone; other rows omit it.

abundance: .; v_gene: TRBV19; d_gene: .; j_gene: TRBJ2-7; CDR3nt: TGTGCCAGTAGTATATGGTGGGCAGAAAGACCCTACGAGCAGTACTTC; CDR3aa: CASSIWWAERPYEQYF
abundance: once; v_gene: TRBV4-3; d_gene: TRBD2; j_gene: TRBJ2-7; CDR3nt: TGCGCCAGCAGCCAAGATCGGTCAGCGGGGTTCTCCTACGAGCAGTACTTC; CDR3aa: CASSQDRSAGFSYEQYF
abundance: .; v_gene: TRBV19; d_gene: .; j_gene: TRBJ2-6; CDR3nt: TGTGCCAGTAGTATGTGGTCAGGTGGGGCCAACGTCCTGACTTTC; CDR3aa: CASSMWSGGANVLTF
abundance: .; v_gene: TRBV1; d_gene: .; j_gene: TRBJ2-1; CDR3nt: TGCACCAGCAGCCCGGGGGGGTCGGACAATGAGCAGTTCTTC; CDR3aa: CTSSPGGSDNEQFF
abundance: .; v_gene: TRBV4-1; d_gene: TRBD1; j_gene: TRBJ2-2; CDR3nt: TGCGCCAGCAGCCAAGAGGGGACAGGGTGGACCGGGGAGCTGTTTTTT; CDR3aa: CASSQEGTGWTGELFF
abundance: few; v_gene: TRBV7-2; d_gene: TRBD1; j_gene: TRBJ1-2; CDR3nt: TGTGCCAGCAGCTTAAGGGGGACAGGGGCCGGAGCTGGCTATGGCTACACCTTC; CDR3aa: CASSLRGTGAGAGYGYTF
abundance: .; v_gene: TRBV19; d_gene: .; j_gene: TRBJ1-2; CDR3nt: TGTGCCAGTAGTATGGGCACTCTCCTTGTGGGCTACACCTTC; CDR3aa: CASSMGTLLVGYTF
abundance: .; v_gene: TRBV7-2; d_gene: TRBD2; j_gene: TRBJ2-7; CDR3nt: TGTGCCAGCAGCTCTCAACTAGCGGGGTTGAGGCACGAGCAGTACTTC; CDR3aa: CASSSQLAGLRHEQYF
abundance: .; v_gene: TRBV3-1/TRBV3-2; d_gene: .; j_gene: TRBJ1-2; CDR3nt: TGTGCCAGCAGCCAAGAGCCAGGGATCGGCTACACCTTC; CDR3aa: CASSQEPGIGYTF
abundance: .; v_gene: TRBV14; d_gene: .; j_gene: TRBJ2-5; CDR3nt: TGTGCCAGCAGCCAAGTAATGGAGACCCAGTACTTC; CDR3aa: CASSQVMETQYF
abundance: .; v_gene: TRBV10-3; d_gene: .; j_gene: TRBJ1-2; CDR3nt: TGTGCCATCAGTGTTGCAGGTGACTATGGCTACACCTTC; CDR3aa: CAISVAGDYGYTF
abundance: .; v_gene: TRBV3-1/TRBV3-2; d_gene: .; j_gene: TRBJ1-6; CDR3nt: TGTGCCAGCAGCCAAGTCCTAGCTTCACCCCTCCACTTT; CDR3aa: CASSQVLASPLHF
abundance: .; v_gene: TRBV5-6; d_gene: .; j_gene: TRBJ2-5; CDR3nt: TGTGCCAGCAGCTTGTCCTCCCTCGGTCTTCTAGGAGAGACCCAGTACTTC; CDR3aa: CASSLSSLGLLGETQYF
abundance: once; v_gene: TRBV11-3; d_gene: .; j_gene: TRBJ2-7; CDR3nt: TGTGCCAGCAGCTCGCGGGACGGTTCCTACGAGCAGTACTTC; CDR3aa: CASSSRDGSYEQYF
abundance: .; v_gene: TRBV11-3; d_gene: TRBD1; j_gene: TRBJ2-2; CDR3nt: TGTGCCAGCAGCTTAGAGGGACAGGGAAGGGGTCACGGGGAGCTGTTTTTT; CDR3aa: CASSLEGQGRGHGELFF
abundance: .; v_gene: TRBV5-1; d_gene: .; j_gene: TRBJ2-7; CDR3nt: TGCGCCAGCAGCTTGTCTCCAGGAACCTACGAGCAGTACTTC; CDR3aa: CASSLSPGTYEQYF
abundance: .; v_gene: TRBV30; d_gene: .; j_gene: TRBJ1-4; CDR3nt: TGTGCCTGGAAGCGAGCAACTAATGAAAAACTGTTTTTT; CDR3aa: CAWKRATNEKLFF
abundance: few; v_gene: TRBV9; d_gene: .; j_gene: TRBJ2-7; CDR3nt: TGTGCCAGCAGCGCGGGCGGGCTCAGCTCCTACGAGCAGTACTTC; CDR3aa: CASSAGGLSSYEQYF
abundance: .; v_gene: TRBV6-1; d_gene: .; j_gene: TRBJ2-1; CDR3nt: TGTGCCAGCAACAGGGCTAATGAGCAGTTCTTC; CDR3aa: CASNRANEQFF
abundance: once; v_gene: TRBV6-5; d_gene: TRBD1; j_gene: TRBJ2-3; CDR3nt: TGTGCCAGCAGTTACACCGGGACAGGGCTCACAGATACGCAGTATTTT; CDR3aa: CASSYTGTGLTDTQYF
abundance: .; v_gene: TRBV5-4; d_gene: .; j_gene: TRBJ2-3; CDR3nt: TGTGCCAGCACCGTGGAGGCAGTGGTCACAGATACGCAGTATTTT; CDR3aa: CASTVEAVVTDTQYF
abundance: .; v_gene: TRBV6-2/TRBV6-3; d_gene: .; j_gene: TRBJ2-3; CDR3nt: TGTGCCAGCAGTTACAATAACTATCGCCTTCCAGATACGCAGTATTTT; CDR3aa: CASSYNNYRLPDTQYF
abundance: .; v_gene: TRBV5-4; d_gene: TRBD2; j_gene: TRBJ2-3; CDR3nt: TGTGCCAGCAGCCTACCACTTCCGGGGGGTGGAGATACGCAGTATTTT; CDR3aa: CASSLPLPGGGDTQYF
abundance: .; v_gene: TRBV6-5; d_gene: TRBD1; j_gene: TRBJ1-5; CDR3nt: TGTGCCAGCAGTAAGGACAGGGGGAGCAATCAGCCCCAGCATTTT; CDR3aa: CASSKDRGSNQPQHF
abundance: .; v_gene: TRBV11-2; d_gene: .; j_gene: TRBJ2-5; CDR3nt: TGTGCCAGCAGCTTAGGGGGCGCGACCCAGTACTTC; CDR3aa: CASSLGGATQYF
abundance: .; v_gene: TRBV19; d_gene: .; j_gene: TRBJ1-2; CDR3nt: TGTGCCAGTAGTACCAGGGGAGCAGTATATGGCTACACCTTC; CDR3aa: CASSTRGAVYGYTF
abundance: .; v_gene: TRBV19; d_gene: TRBD1; j_gene: TRBJ1-3; CDR3nt: TGTGCCAGTAGTACAACAGGGGGCCGTGGAAACACCATATATTTT; CDR3aa: CASSTTGGRGNTIYF
abundance: .; v_gene: TRBV7-2; d_gene: .; j_gene: TRBJ1-5; CDR3nt: TGTGCCAGCAGGCTAACGGGGGGGGCTGTTAGCAATCAGCCCCAGCATTTT; CDR3aa: CASRLTGGAVSNQPQHF
abundance: .; v_gene: TRBV5-4; d_gene: .; j_gene: TRBJ1-1; CDR3nt: TGTGCCAGCCAAACCGGGACACCAAATATCATGAACACTGAAGCTTTCTTT; CDR3aa: CASQTGTPNIMNTEAFF
abundance: once; v_gene: TRBV15; d_gene: TRBD1; j_gene: TRBJ1-4; CDR3nt: TGTGCCACCAGCATAGGGGCAGGGGGCTATGAAAAACTGTTTTTT; CDR3aa: CATSIGAGGYEKLFF
abundance: .; v_gene: TRBV5-1; d_gene: TRBD2; j_gene: TRBJ2-5; CDR3nt: TGCGCCAGCAGCTTAGCAGGGAGGGGAGCTCGACAAGAGACCCAGTACTTC; CDR3aa: CASSLAGRGARQETQYF
abundance: .; v_gene: TRBV19; d_gene: TRBD2; j_gene: TRBJ2-3; CDR3nt: TGTGCCAGTAGTTTACTAGCGGGGGGGGGCACAGATACGCAGTATTTT; CDR3aa: CASSLLAGGGTDTQYF
abundance: few; v_gene: TRBV11-2; d_gene: .; j_gene: TRBJ1-2; CDR3nt: TGTGCCAGCAGCCTATCTCGTGGGCAGTACTATGGCTACACCTTC; CDR3aa: CASSLSRGQYYGYTF
abundance: .; v_gene: TRBV7-3; d_gene: TRBD1; j_gene: TRBJ2-1; CDR3nt: TGTGCCAGCAGCTTAATGGGGACAGCGAACAATGAGCAGTTCTTC; CDR3aa: CASSLMGTANNEQFF
abundance: .; v_gene: TRBV11-2; d_gene: .; j_gene: TRBJ2-1; CDR3nt: TGTGCCAGCAGCCCCCTGTCTAATGAGCAGTTCTTC; CDR3aa: CASSPLSNEQFF
abundance: .; v_gene: TRBV12-3/TRBV12-4; d_gene: .; j_gene: TRBJ1-2; CDR3nt: TGTGCCAGCAGTTTATCAGGGGCGATGGGCTACACCTTC; CDR3aa: CASSLSGAMGYTF
abundance: .; v_gene: TRBV7-2; d_gene: TRBD1; j_gene: TRBJ1-5; CDR3nt: TGTGCCAGCAGCCGGGGGGACAGGGGTCAGCCCCAGCATTTT; CDR3aa: CASSRGDRGQPQHF
abundance: .; v_gene: TRBV19; d_gene: .; j_gene: TRBJ2-2; CDR3nt: TGTGCCAGTAGTATCGGGCGGGGGCGCGCTTTCGGGGAGCTGTTTTTT; CDR3aa: CASSIGRGRAFGELFF
abundance: .; v_gene: TRBV3-1/TRBV3-2; d_gene: .; j_gene: TRBJ2-5; CDR3nt: TGTGCCAGCAGCCTGAGGACAGAGGGGGAGACCCAGTACTTC; CDR3aa: CASSLRTEGETQYF
abundance: .; v_gene: TRBV12-3/TRBV12-4; d_gene: .; j_gene: TRBJ2-3; CDR3nt: TGTGCCAGCAGTACAGGACAGTCAGATACGCAGTATTTT; CDR3aa: CASSTGQSDTQYF
abundance: .; v_gene: TRBV5-1; d_gene: TRBD2; j_gene: TRBJ2-5; CDR3nt: TGCGCCAGCAGCCTCGCCTCGGGGGGGCAAGAGACCCAGTACTTC; CDR3aa: CASSLASGGQETQYF
abundance: .; v_gene: TRBV6-2/TRBV6-3; d_gene: .; j_gene: TRBJ2-4; CDR3nt: TGTGCCAGCAGTTACTCTTGGGAGAGGGCGGAAAAAAACATTCAGTACTTC; CDR3aa: CASSYSWERAEKNIQYF
abundance: few; v_gene: TRBV6-6; d_gene: TRBD1; j_gene: TRBJ1-6; CDR3nt: TGTGCCAGCAGTCCTTGGGCCCCGGGACAGGGTTATAATTCACCCCTCCACTTT; CDR3aa: CASSPWAPGQGYNSPLHF
abundance: .; v_gene: TRBV7-6; d_gene: .; j_gene: TRBJ2-5; CDR3nt: TGTGCCAGCAGCCCAACCGGGGGGCGCTTTGGGATTCAGAAGACCCAGTACTTC; CDR3aa: CASSPTGGRFGIQKTQYF
abundance: .; v_gene: TRBV12-2; d_gene: .; j_gene: TRBJ1-2; CDR3nt: TGTGCAAGTCGCTCCCGCAGGGCCCCCTATGGCTACACCTTC; CDR3aa: CASRSRRAPYGYTF
abundance: .; v_gene: TRBV29-1; d_gene: .; j_gene: TRBJ1-2; CDR3nt: TGCAGCATCTGGGGGGTACCTACTGATTTCCGCGGCTACACCTTC; CDR3aa: CSIWGVPTDFRGYTF
abundance: .; v_gene: TRBV19; d_gene: .; j_gene: TRBJ1-5; CDR3nt: TGTGCCAGTAATGACGGCCAGGTTCATCAGCCCCAGCATTTT; CDR3aa: CASNDGQVHQPQHF
abundance: .; v_gene: TRBV6-4; d_gene: .; j_gene: TRBJ1-2; CDR3nt: TGTGCCAGCAGTGACCGACTAATCTATGGCTACACCTTC; CDR3aa: CASSDRLIYGYTF
abundance: .; v_gene: TRBV11-3; d_gene: .; j_gene: TRBJ1-1; CDR3nt: TGTGCCAGCAGCCGTACTGTTATGAACACTGAAGCTTTCTTT; CDR3aa: CASSRTVMNTEAFF
abundance: .; v_gene: TRBV5-1; d_gene: .; j_gene: TRBJ1-1; CDR3nt: TGCGCCAGCAGCTTTGGTGAGTTCAACACTGAAGCTTTCTTT; CDR3aa: CASSFGEFNTEAFF
abundance: .; v_gene: TRBV7-9; d_gene: TRBD1; j_gene: TRBJ2-7; CDR3nt: TGTGCCAGCAGCCGCCTCAAGACGGGACAGGGTTCCCAGCAGTACTTC; CDR3aa: CASSRLKTGQGSQQYF
abundance: .; v_gene: TRBV25-1; d_gene: .; j_gene: TRBJ2-2; CDR3nt: TGTGCCAGCAGAAGTCCGGGACTTACCGGGGAGCTGTTTTTT; CDR3aa: CASRSPGLTGELFF